The TCR beta chain under discussion was sequenced for a study of graft-versus-host responses after intestinal transplantation. Study as a whole: Each recipient received a multivisceral, liver-intestinal, or isolated intestinal graft. Recipients across the board were started on anti-thymocyte globulin induction, then kept on tacrolimus and steroids for about three years. Whole-study results and caveats: GvH clones were identified in recipient marrow, with some first appearing in ileum or blood. Early post-transplant HvG declines were associated with peak circulating GvH clone levels.

A note on this clone: Its antigen is as yet unknown.

Trimming removed 6 bases at V and 2 bases at J, with 6 bases between. From germline, CDR1 is MGHDK and CDR2 SYGVNS. CDR3 length equals 12 residues. TCRdb keeps only in-frame clones here, not all; method: immunoSEQ multiplex PCR. The sample holds about 19,000 clones, roughly 80% seen once. The chain uses TRBV25-1 and TRBJ2-3; D gene uncertain. This sequence was found in a human patient who received an intestinal transplant, so some T cells may come from the graft donor. Source: PBMCs, taken 14 days after transplant. The CDR3 sequence is CASRWNTDTQYF. The CDR3 nucleotides are TGTGCCAGCAGGTGGAACACAGATACGCAGTATTTT.